This entry lists 29 T cell receptor beta chains sequenced from one sample in a study of cytomegalovirus exposure and HLA in healthy donors. The PCR was carried out with 60 Vbeta primers and 13 Jbeta primers. The table came from immunoSEQ multiplex PCR; TCRdb's copy has only in-frame clones and leaves some out. The top ten hold about 5.7% of the sample, which has under 130,000 clones, over 70% seen once. Sequences were obtained from PBMCs. These receptors were obtained from a male donor in good health and CMV-seronegative.

The chain joins TRBV11-3 to TRBJ1-1, with unresolved D. Germline loops: CDR1 SGHNT, CDR2 YENEEA. The CDR3 length is 15 residues. With 4 bases removed from V and 3 bases from J, the gap between germline ends came to 15 bases. CDR3 DNA sequence: TGTGCCAGCAGCTCCCTCTCCTTCGGGGACACTGAAGCTTTCTTT. It is translated as CASSSLSFGDTEAFF.

The chain recombines TRBV6-5 with TRBJ1-1, with D unclear. V dropped 7 bases and J dropped 1 base, with 13 bases sitting between them. CDR3 length equals 14 residues. Germline CDR1 is MNHEY and CDR2 is SVGAGI. CDR3 loop: CASTAEGRNTEAFF. The CDR3 DNA is TGTGCCAGCACCGCCGAGGGCCGGAACACTGAAGCTTTCTTT.

Remarks on this clone: The sample holds other DNA sequences that translate to the same CDR3. This rearrangement joins TRBV5-1 to TRBJ1-1; possibly TRBD1 for D (5 bases). The V gene lost 3 bases and the J gene lost 4 bases, with 19 bases spanning the gap. Germline V gene lookup returns CDR1 SGHRS and CDR2 YFSETQ. The length of the CDR3 is 16 residues. The CDR3 sequence: CASSSASAQGGTEAFF. CDR3 nucleotides: TGCGCCAGCAGCTCGGCTAGTGCGCAGGGCGGCACTGAAGCTTTCTTT.

The chain uses TRBV4-3 and TRBJ2-3, with 9 bases identical to TRBD2. CDR1 is LGHNA and CDR2 is YSLEER in the germline V gene. Trimming removed 4 bases from V and 1 base from J; junction bases left unmatched: 3. This CDR3 spans 15 amino acids. CDR3 region: CASSRGGVGTDTQYF. CDR3 DNA sequence: TGCGCCAGCAGCCGCGGGGGGGTTGGCACAGATACGCAGTATTTT.

The chain uses TRBV28 and TRBJ1-3; 7 bases map to TRBD1. The J segment lost 0 bases and the V segment lost 5 bases, leaving 4 bases of the junction unmatched. The CDR3 contains 15 residues. Germline V CDR1 and CDR2: MDHEN, SYDVKM. The CDR3 reads CASSEQGLSGNTIYF. CDR3 nucleotides: TGTGCCAGCAGTGAACAGGGGCTCTCTGGAAACACCATATATTTT. The full variable domain, rest sourced from reference TRBV28 and TRBJ1-3, is DVKVTQSSRYLVKRTGEKVFLECVQDMDHENMFWYRQDPGLGLRLIYFSYDVKMKEKGDIPEGYSVSREKKERFSLILESASTNQTSMYLCASSEQGLSGNTIYFGEGSWLTVV.

V gene TRBV7-9 combines with J gene TRBJ2-3, with D perhaps TRBD1 (6 bases). The V gene lost 5 bases and the J gene lost 1 base, with 13 bases spanning the gap. Germline V gene sequence: CDR1 SEHNR, CDR2 FQNEAQ (reference sequence). The CDR3 is made up of 15 amino acids. The DNA for the CDR3 is TGTGCCAGCAGCATACAACAGGGTCGCACAGATACGCAGTATTTT. Its translation: CASSIQQGRTDTQYF.

The V gene is TRBV9, the J gene TRBJ2-1; 9 positions match TRBD1. Germline V gives CDR1 SGDLS, CDR2 YYNGEE. V was clipped by 2 bases and J by 6 bases; unmatched bases: 12. This CDR3 has 17 amino acids. The CDR3 DNA sequence: TGTGCCAGCAGCGTCGGACAGGGGCGGACCCAGCCCAATGAGCAGTTCTTC. Protein: CASSVGQGRTQPNEQFF. Full variable domain (remainder filled in from reference TRBV9 and TRBJ2-1): DSGVTQTPKHLITATGQRVTLRCSPRSGDLSVYWYQQSLDQGLQFLIQYYNGEERAKGNILERFSAQQFPDLHSELNLSSLELGDSALYFCASSVGQGRTQPNEQFFGPGTRLTVL.

This chain uses TRBV27 with TRBJ2-3; tentatively, D is TRBD1 (7 bases). Germline V lookup: CDR1 MNHEY, CDR2 SMNVEV (reference sequence). V lost 3 bases and J 1 base, leaving 14 bases between the germline ends. The CDR3 runs 16 residues. As DNA, the CDR3 is TGTGCCAGCAGTTTCACTCAGGGGGGAGGCACAGATACGCAGTATTTT. It specifies CASSFTQGGGTDTQYF.

The chain recombines TRBV6-5 with TRBJ1-1; D might be TRBD1 (5 bases). Germline values: CDR1 MNHEY, CDR2 SVGAGI. This CDR3 has 14 amino acids. The V end was cut by 6 bases, the J end by 0 bases, with 11 bases between. The CDR3 reads CASSRTGVNTEAFF. The DNA of the CDR3 is TGTGCCAGCAGCCGCACAGGAGTGAACACTGAAGCTTTCTTT.

The V gene is TRBV7-2, the J gene TRBJ2-7, with D perhaps matching TRBD2 (6 bases). CDR3 length: 14 amino acids. Looked up from germline, CDR1 is SGHTA and CDR2 is FQGNSA. Trimming removed 4 bases from V and 5 bases from J, with 15 bases in between. The CDR3 DNA reads as TGTGCCAGCAGCTCCGGAGGGAGCGTCCACGAGCAGTACTTC. Amino acid sequence: CASSSGGSVHEQYF.

The CDR3 coding sequence is TGTGCCAGCAGTACCCGGACTAGCGGGAGTAGGGGTTGGAACACCGGGGAGCTGTTTTTT. It translates to CASSTRTSGSRGWNTGELFF. This chain connects TRBV2 to TRBJ2-2, with TRBD2 matching 13 bases. V shed 5 bases and J 1 base; nucleotides not matched to a gene: 13. This CDR3 region has 20 residues. Germline CDR1 reads SNHLY; CDR2 reads FYNNEI.

The rearrangement links TRBV29-1 to TRBJ2-7, with 9 bases that match TRBD1. Per the germline V gene, CDR1 is SQVTM and CDR2 is ANQGSEA. The CDR3 has 14 residues. Losses at the gene ends were 6 bases for V and 5 bases for J; bases not matched to a gene: 11. The CDR3 here is CSVLGQGVSHEQYF. The CDR3 DNA is TGCAGCGTACTGGGACAGGGTGTTTCCCACGAGCAGTACTTC.

The chain couples TRBV19 to TRBJ2-3; 9 bases are a match to TRBD1. With 6 bases clipped from V and 1 base from J, the junction kept 8 bases outside the gene matches. This CDR3 region has 16 residues. The germline gives CDR1 LNHDA, CDR2 SQIVND (reference sequence). CDR3 protein: CASSLGWTGGTDTQYF. CDR3 nucleotides: TGTGCCAGTAGCCTTGGATGGACAGGGGGCACAGATACGCAGTATTTT.

The J gene is TRBJ1-1, the V gene TRBV9, with no clear D. The CDR3 spans 14 residues. CDR1 and CDR2 from the germline V gene are SGDLS and YYNGEE. Trimming removed 0 bases at V and 1 base at J, with 7 bases between. This chain's CDR3 is CASSVVETNTEAFF. The CDR3 region has the DNA TGTGCCAGCAGCGTAGTGGAGACGAACACTGAAGCTTTCTTT.

The chain uses TRBV9 and TRBJ2-7; 8 nucleotides align to TRBD1. Germline lookup yields CDR1 SGDLS and CDR2 YYNGEE. The CDR3 contains 15 residues. Unmatched junction bases numbered 5, after V lost 0 bases and J lost 3 bases. The CDR3 loop is CASSVGWGQDYEQYF. The CDR3 region has the DNA TGTGCCAGCAGCGTAGGGTGGGGACAGGACTACGAGCAGTACTTC.

This clone showed up just once. Other DNA sequences in the sample encode the same CDR3. This chain links TRBV5-1 with TRBJ2-1; 7 bases are shared with TRBD2. Looked up from germline, CDR1 is SGHRS and CDR2 is YFSETQ. J was trimmed by 4 bases and V by 3 bases; bases with no gene match: 4. This CDR3 has 14 residues. The CDR3 nucleotides are TGCGCCAGCAGCTCCTCGGGGGGTTACAATGAGCAGTTCTTC. Protein product: CASSSSGGYNEQFF.

The V call is TRBV4-3, the J call TRBJ2-7; D is perhaps TRBD1 (6 bases). V lost 0 bases, J lost 3 bases, and 15 bases lay in between. Looked up from germline, CDR1 is LGHNA and CDR2 is YSLEER. This CDR3 comprises 16 residues. The CDR3 DNA reads TGCGCCAGCAGCCAAGATCCTCGGCAGGGGAACTACGAGCAGTACTTC. It encodes CASSQDPRQGNYEQYF.

The CDR3 DNA sequence: TGTGCCAGCAGGTCAGGGGTCTCGAGACAGCCCCAGCATTTT. It codes for CASRSGVSRQPQHF. J is TRBJ1-5 and V is TRBV28; a possible D gene is TRBD1 (6 bases). V was pared by 6 bases and J by 7 bases, with 16 bases between. The CDR3 runs 14 residues. Germline lookup yields CDR1 MDHEN and CDR2 SYDVKM.

This clone appeared a few times. The chain is built from TRBV29-1 and TRBJ1-3; 8 bases map to TRBD1. Germline CDR1 SQVTM, CDR2 ANQGSEA. V shed 7 bases, J shed 1 base, and the junction held 3 bases outside the gene matches. CDR3 size: 13 residues. CDR3 sequence reads: CSGRTGSGNTIYF. In DNA, the CDR3 is TGCAGCGGAAGGACAGGGTCTGGAAACACCATATATTTT. Looking up the rest from reference TRBV29-1 and TRBJ1-3 gives the full variable domain: SAVISQKPSRDICQRGTSLTIQCQVDSQVTMMFWYRQQPGQSLTLIATANQGSEATYESGFVIDKFPISRPNLTFSTLTVSNMSPEDSSIYLCSGRTGSGNTIYFGEGSWLTVV.

The V call is TRBV2, the J call TRBJ2-1; D may be TRBD1 (6 bases). Germline loops: CDR1 SNHLY, CDR2 FYNNEI. Deletions cut 7 bases from V and 2 bases from J, with 12 bases between. This CDR3 spans 14 amino acids. As DNA, the CDR3 is TGTGCCAGCACCCGACAGGTAACCTACAATGAGCAGTTCTTC. Translated, it gives CASTRQVTYNEQFF. Looking up the rest from reference TRBV2 and TRBJ2-1 gives the full variable domain: EPEVTQTPSHQVTQMGQEVILRCVPISNHLYFYWYRQILGQKVEFLVSFYNNEISEKSEIFDDQFSVERPDGSNFTLKIRSTKLEDSAMYFCASTRQVTYNEQFFGPGTRLTVL.

This rearrangement joins TRBV28 to TRBJ1-2; 7 bases align to TRBD1. Germline CDR1 and CDR2: MDHEN and SYDVKM. This CDR3 has 12 residues. J lost 8 bases, V lost 2 bases, and 2 bases had no gene match. CDR3 in DNA: TGTGCCAGCAGTTTACAGGGGGGAGGCTACACCTTC. Its translation is CASSLQGGGYTF.

The CDR3 loop reads CASSNPQGNTEAFF. Written as DNA, the CDR3 is TGCGCCAGCAGCAACCCACAGGGGAACACTGAAGCTTTCTTT. V usage is TRBV5-1 and J usage is TRBJ1-1; the D gene is possibly TRBD1 (6 bases). This CDR3 comprises 14 residues. From germline, CDR1 is SGHRS and CDR2 YFSETQ. The V gene lost 4 bases and the J gene lost 1 base, with 11 bases spanning the gap.

This sequence joins TRBV21-1 and TRBJ2-7; the table's D call TRBD1 went unverified against the DNA. TRBV21-1 is flagged as a pseudogene. This CDR3 region has 13 residues. The CDR3 nucleotides read TGTGCCAGCAGCAAGGACAGGGTACACGAGCAGTACTTC. It codes for CASSKDRVHEQYF.

For this clone: At one end, the junction sequence differs from germline, possibly due to a read error. The chain carries TRBV7-7 and TRBJ2-1, with TRBD2 matching 8 bases. Germline-derived CDR1 and CDR2 are SSHAT and FNYEAQ (reference sequence). There are 14 residues in the CDR3. The CDR3 DNA follows: TGTGCTAGCAGCTCCGGACTAGCAAACAATGAGCAGTTCTTC. Translating it yields CASSSGLANNEQFF.

The gene calls are TRBV29-1 and TRBJ2-5, with a weak D call TRBD1 (6 bases). V lost 5 bases and J lost 5, with 9 bases in between. In germline, CDR1 is SQVTM, CDR2 ANQGSEA. CDR3 length: 11 residues. CDR3 nucleotide sequence: TGCAGCGTTCACAGGGTGGAGACCCAGTACTTC. Amino acids: CSVHRVETQYF.

This chain joins TRBV5-4 and TRBJ2-7; tentative D call: TRBD2 (5 bases). Germline V CDR1 and CDR2: SGHNT, YYREEE (reference sequence). V lost 2 bases and J lost 2, with 11 bases in between. The CDR3 runs 14 residues. The CDR3 DNA reads as TGTGCCAGCAGCTTTATGGAGGTACCCTACGAGCAGTACTTC. Its translation: CASSFMEVPYEQYF.

This clone was detected once. The chain couples TRBV29-1 to TRBJ2-7; 10 bases line up with TRBD1. Germline trimming cut 4 bases from V and 1 base from J; bases unmatched to any gene: 10. The CDR3 spans 16 residues. Germline-derived CDR1 and CDR2 are SQVTM and ANQGSEA. The CDR3 reads CSVVGKGQGLSYEQYF. The CDR3 nucleotides read TGCAGCGTTGTCGGTAAGGGACAGGGGTTATCCTACGAGCAGTACTTC.

This chain connects TRBV9 to TRBJ2-2; D is unclear. This CDR3 is built from 12 residues. Germline CDR1 SGDLS, CDR2 YYNGEE. V shed 0 bases and J shed 7 bases, with 4 bases lying between them. The CDR3 here is CASSVELGELFF. As DNA, the CDR3 is TGTGCCAGCAGCGTAGAACTCGGGGAGCTGTTTTTT. Full variable domain (remainder filled in from reference TRBV9 and TRBJ2-2): DSGVTQTPKHLITATGQRVTLRCSPRSGDLSVYWYQQSLDQGLQFLIQYYNGEERAKGNILERFSAQQFPDLHSELNLSSLELGDSALYFCASSVELGELFFGEGSRLTVL.

The rearrangement uses TRBV18 and TRBJ2-7; the match to TRBD2 covers 8 bases. Germline lookup yields CDR1 KGHSH and CDR2 LQKENI. Trimming took 5 bases from V and 6 from J; bases not matched to a gene: 6. This CDR3 comprises 13 residues. Written as DNA, the CDR3 is TGTGCCAGCTCAGACGGGGGGGGACGCGAGCAGTACTTC. Residues: CASSDGGGREQYF. Variable domain in full (rest from reference TRBV18 and TRBJ2-7): NAGVMQNPRHLVRRRGQEARLRCSPMKGHSHVYWYRQLPEEGLKFMVYLQKENIIDESGMPKERFSAEFPKEGPSILRIQQVVRGDSAAYFCASSDGGGREQYFGPGTRLTVT.